Shown below are 15 T cell receptor beta chains from a single sample sequenced in a study of T cell repertoires in cytomegalovirus infection (dated by TCRdb to between 2018 and 2021). The treatment or condition tag for this specimen amounts to: in vitro stimulation with specific CMV peptide epitopes to enrich CMV-specific T cells. TCRdb records Illumina HiSeq 1500 as the sequencer. Through fastp at Q25 and MiXCR, TCRdb rebuilt clones from the public reads, retaining in-frame beta chains. Each CDR3 protein appears once, grouped with its most common genes and DNA. The sample table lists some 800,000 distinct CDR3 sequences, 25% to 35% of them with a count of one. The ten largest clones take up around 14% of the sample. These receptors are not linked to any known antigen. Material: cultured CD8+ T cells from PBMCs, obtained from culture after CMV antigen stimulation. The receptors come from a human donor in good health (CMV status not recorded). Some clones in this sample may be carry-over from other donors' samples.

The genes are TRBV5-4 and TRBJ1-2; no clear D gene. The CDR3 loop spans 13 amino acids. Trimming took 0 bases from V and 4 from J, leaving 7 bases between them. Germline V gene lookup returns CDR1 SGHNT and CDR2 YYREEE (reference sequence). The CDR3 coding sequence is TGTGCCAGCAGCTTGGACGACCCCTATGGCTACACCTTC. Encoded protein: CASSLDDPYGYTF. The variable domain in full, with the rest retrieved from reference TRBV5-4 and TRBJ1-2, is ETGVTQSPTHLIKTRGQQVTLRCSSQSGHNTVSWYQQALGQGPQFIFQYYREEENGRGNFPPRFSGLQFPNYSSELNVNALELDDSALYLCASSLDDPYGYTFGSGTRLTVV.

V and J are TRBV20-1 and TRBJ2-1; TRBD2 agrees at 8 bases. Germline CDR1 reads DFQATT; CDR2 reads SNEGSKA (reference sequence). The CDR3 spans 15 residues. Germline trimming cut 0 bases from V and 4 bases from J; bases unmatched to any gene: 5. CDR3 sequence: CSAREAGGGYNEQFF. CDR3 in DNA: TGCAGTGCTAGAGAGGCTGGCGGGGGGTACAATGAGCAGTTCTTC.

The chain employs TRBV20-1 and TRBJ1-6, with a tentative D call TRBD1 (5 bases). V lost 2 bases to trimming and J lost 0 bases, with 20 bases between them. This CDR3 spans 19 amino acids. CDR1 and CDR2 (germline): DFQATT, SNEGSKA (reference sequence). The CDR3 sequence is CSARRSDGTESSYNSPLHF. In DNA, the CDR3 is TGCAGTGCTAGACGTTCTGACGGGACGGAAAGCTCCTATAATTCACCCCTCCACTTT.

J is TRBJ1-1 and V is TRBV6-5; D gene unclear. The V end was cut by 7 bases, the J end by 0 bases, with 9 bases between. The CDR3 is 13 amino acids. Germline V CDR1 and CDR2: MNHEY, SVGAGI. DNA of the CDR3: TGTGCCAGCAAAGAGACGGTGAACACTGAAGCTTTCTTT. Translated, it gives CASKETVNTEAFF.

In its sample, this clonotype was seen a few times. V is TRBV7-9 and J is TRBJ2-1; the D is unclear. Germline-derived CDR1 and CDR2 are SEHNR and FQNEAQ (reference sequence). V was cut by 1 base and J by 2 bases, with 9 bases left in between. The CDR3 extends over 15 amino acids. The CDR3 region has the DNA TGTGCCAGCAGCTTAGACAGCTTACCCTACAATGAGCAGTTCTTC. This codes for CASSLDSLPYNEQFF.

This chain connects TRBV6-5 to TRBJ2-3; TRBD2 matches at 7 bases. Per the germline V gene, CDR1 is MNHEY and CDR2 is SVGAGI. CDR3 length: 15 amino acids. Unmatched junction bases numbered 9, after V lost 6 bases and J lost 3 bases. The chain's CDR3 is CASREWGGWTDTQYF. DNA of the CDR3: TGTGCCAGCAGGGAATGGGGGGGGTGGACAGATACGCAGTATTTT.

Ten or more counts support this clonotype. The chain recombines TRBV7-2 with TRBJ1-2; no clear D. Per germline, CDR1 SGHTA and CDR2 FQGNSA. The CDR3 is 12 residues long. V dropped 5 bases and J dropped 9 bases, with 13 bases sitting between them. The CDR3 sequence is CASSPSVNSYTF. CDR3 coding DNA: TGTGCCAGCAGCCCCAGTGTTAATAGCTACACCTTC. Looking up the rest from reference TRBV7-2 and TRBJ1-2 gives the full variable domain: GAGVSQSPSNKVTEKGKDVELRCDPISGHTALYWYRQSLGQGLEFLIYFQGNSAPDKSGLPSDRFSAERTGGSVSTLTIQRTQQEDSAVYLCASSPSVNSYTFGSGTRLTVV.

The sample holds a few counts of this clonotype. CDR3 in DNA: TGTGCCAGCACCAACGGCGGGGGGGCTACAGATACGCAGTATTTT. Residues: CASTNGGGATDTQYF. This sequence joins TRBV11-2 and TRBJ2-3; 9 bases align to TRBD2. V shed 7 bases, J shed 3 bases, and the junction held 8 bases outside the gene matches. Germline loops: CDR1 SGHAT, CDR2 FQNNGV. The CDR3 contains 15 residues.

The V call is TRBV7-8, the J call TRBJ1-2; 8 bases match TRBD1. CDR3 length equals 17 residues. CDR1 and CDR2 from the germline V gene are SGHVS and FQNEAQ. Trimming at V came to 0 bases and at J to 0 bases, leaving 6 bases not matched to a gene. CDR3 sequence reads: CASSLAPGGRSNYGYTF. CDR3 nucleotides: TGTGCCAGCAGCTTAGCCCCAGGGGGCCGCTCTAACTATGGCTACACCTTC.

The chain joins TRBV10-3 to TRBJ2-5; TRBD1 matches at 10 bases. Per the germline V gene, CDR1 is ENHRY and CDR2 is SYGVKD. This CDR3 spans 17 amino acids. V trimming: 2 bases; J trimming: 1 base; junction bases outside the gene matches: 7. This CDR3 reads CAISEPLTGGIQETQYF. CDR3 in DNA: TGTGCCATCAGTGAGCCGTTGACAGGGGGCATCCAAGAGACCCAGTACTTC.

This clonotype was recorded only once. The chain couples TRBV7-8 to TRBJ2-7; D is perhaps TRBD1 or TRBD2 (7 bases each). The germline V gene encodes CDR1 SGHVS and CDR2 FQNEAQ. This CDR3 has 14 amino acids. V was trimmed by 6 bases and J by 5 bases, leaving 17 bases between them. The CDR3 spells CASRRETGFHEQYF. The CDR3 DNA reads as TGTGCCAGCAGGCGGGAGACAGGGTTCCACGAGCAGTACTTC.

As concerns this clonotype: Lacking the conserved final phenylalanine or tryptophan, this CDR3 likely reflects a read error. The chain joins TRBV11-2 to TRBJ2-4; D is perhaps TRBD1 (6 bases). The CDR3 sequence is 18 residues long. Trimming removed 6 bases at V and 0 bases at J, with 21 bases between. The germline V gene encodes CDR1 SGHAT and CDR2 FQNNGV. The CDR3 DNA reads TGTGCCAGCAGTTTCAATGCACTGACAGGAATAGCCAAAAACATTCAGTACTCC. Its translation: CASSFNALTGIAKNIQYS.

This clonotype was counted a few times. The chain joins TRBV9 to TRBJ1-2; D is possibly TRBD1 (5 bases). Looked up from germline, CDR1 is SGDLS and CDR2 is YYNGEE. V was clipped by 4 bases and J by 11 bases, with 15 bases between them. The CDR3 sequence is 12 residues long. As DNA, the CDR3 is TGTGCCAGCAGCTCGGGACGGGCCGGGTACACCTTC. Translating it yields CASSSGRAGYTF. Complete variable domain (other parts from reference TRBV9 and TRBJ1-2): DSGVTQTPKHLITATGQRVTLRCSPRSGDLSVYWYQQSLDQGLQFLIQYYNGEERAKGNILERFSAQQFPDLHSELNLSSLELGDSALYFCASSSGRAGYTFGSGTRLTVV.

A few counts support this clonotype. V gene TRBV12-3 or TRBV12-4 combines with J gene TRBJ2-5; TRBD2 matches 8 bases. CDR3 size: 15 residues. The junction had 12 bases not matched to a gene; V was cut back by 7 bases and J by 5 bases. The CDR3 DNA follows: TGTGCCAGCAAAACGGGGGGGGCAAGTATGGAGACCCAGTACTTC. Protein: CASKTGGASMETQYF.

The J gene is TRBJ2-1, the V gene TRBV20-1, with 13 bases fitting TRBD2. CDR1 is DFQATT, CDR2 SNEGSKA, per germline (reference sequence). The trim removed 0 bases at V and 7 bases at J, leaving 9 bases unmatched. The CDR3 totals 17 residues. In DNA, the CDR3 is TGCAGTGCTAGAGATAGTACTAGCGGGGGGGAATGGAATGAGCAGTTCTTC. Amino acids: CSARDSTSGGEWNEQFF.